This is a list of T cell receptor beta chains from one sample in a study of beta chain features in type 1 diabetes. TCRdb keeps only in-frame clones here, not all; method: immunoSEQ multiplex PCR. The data contain hundreds of thousands of clones, 9.6% of them seen just once; the ten biggest clones take up around 0.037%. The source material was naive CD4+ T cells from blood. The origin of the receptors is a woman in her late teens or twenties in good health. CDR3s include the opening cysteine and the closing phenylalanine or tryptophan. A D gene is named only where the DNA matches it firmly. Clone size is shown for a subset of rows, as once, few, many or a class of expanded clone.

TRBJ2-5 TRBV5-1 - - CASSSGHMGETQYF TGCGCCAGCAGCTCCGGACACATGGGAGAGACCCAGTACTTC
TRBJ1-5 TRBV5-1 - few CASSLGVGAENQPQHF TGCGCCAGCAGCTTGGGGGTAGGGGCGGAAAATCAGCCCCAGCATTTT
TRBJ2-5 TRBV7-2 - few CASSLDGSGGTQYF TGTGCCAGCAGCTTAGATGGTAGCGGAGGGACCCAGTACTTC
TRBJ2-7 TRBV30 TRBD2 - CAWSLSGGYYEQYF TGTGCCTGGAGTCTCAGCGGGGGGTACTACGAGCAGTACTTC
TRBJ2-1 TRBV5-1 TRBD1 few CASSSGQSYNEQFF TGCGCCAGCAGCTCGGGACAGTCCTACAATGAGCAGTTCTTC
TRBJ2-5 TRBV5-1 - - CASSLNQGGPSQETQYF TGCGCCAGCAGCTTGAATCAGGGGGGTCCGTCTCAAGAGACCCAGTACTTC
TRBJ1-3 TRBV5-6 - - CASSSSPRGSGGNTIYF TGTGCCAGCAGCTCCTCCCCACGCGGGTCGGGTGGAAACACCATATATTTT
TRBJ2-4 TRBV7-2 - few CASSFVAGDKNIQYF TGTGCCAGCAGCTTCGTTGCGGGTGATAAAAACATTCAGTACTTC
TRBJ2-3 TRBV5-4 - few CASSFKRSSTDTQYF TGTGCCAGCAGCTTTAAGCGCTCTAGCACAGATACGCAGTATTTT
TRBJ2-1 TRBV5-4 TRBD2 - CASSLVLAGAHEQFF TGTGCCAGCAGCTTGGTACTAGCGGGAGCCCATGAGCAGTTCTTC
TRBJ1-1 TRBV5-5 - - CASSLVQGSTEAFF TGTGCCAGCAGCTTGGTTCAGGGGAGCACTGAAGCTTTCTTT
TRBJ2-3 TRBV5-4 TRBD2 - CASSPLSGSTDTQYF TGTGCCAGCAGCCCATTGAGCGGGAGTACAGATACGCAGTATTTT
TRBJ1-6 TRBV9 TRBD1 - CASSTTGQPLNSPLHF TGTGCCAGCAGCACGACGGGACAGCCGTTAAATTCACCCCTCCACTTT
TRBJ1-2 TRBV6-5 - - CATTSWGDYGYTF TGTGCCACCACTTCGTGGGGGGACTATGGCTACACCTTC
TRBJ1-5 TRBV30 - - CAWRTGGDQPQHF TGTGCCTGGAGGACTGGAGGAGACCAGCCCCAGCATTTT
TRBJ2-2 TRBV2 TRBD2 - CASRSSGSLELFF TGTGCCAGCAGATCGAGCGGGAGTCTGGAGCTGTTTTTT
TRBJ2-3 TRBV18 - few CASSRRDKDTQYF TGTGCCAGCTCACGCCGGGACAAAGACACGCAGTATTTT